This is a list of T cell receptor beta chains from one sample in a study of blood T cell repertoires in COVID-19. Produced via immunoSEQ multiplex PCR; TCRdb's table is partial and in-frame only. The repertoire holds 60,000 to 75,000 clones, with roughly nine tenths as singletons. The sample consisted of peripheral blood. All receptors come from a man between 35 and 55 years old with COVID-19, enrolled during active disease. CDR3s include the opening cysteine and the closing phenylalanine or tryptophan. The order of the fields is V gene, clone size, J gene, D gene, CDR3 protein, CDR3 DNA. A D gene is named only where the DNA matches it firmly. Clone size is stated in some rows and not others, as once, few, many or a class when expanded.

v_gene: TRBV5-1; abundance: -; j_gene: TRBJ1-1; d_gene: TRBD1; CDR3aa: CASSKGTGMNTEAFF; CDR3nt: TGCGCCAGCAGCAAAGGGACAGGCATGAACACTGAAGCTTTCTTT
v_gene: TRBV6-1; abundance: once; j_gene: TRBJ2-3; d_gene: -; CDR3aa: CASSESADTQYF; CDR3nt: TGTGCCAGCAGTGAATCCGCAGATACGCAGTATTTT
v_gene: TRBV7-8; abundance: -; j_gene: TRBJ2-5; d_gene: TRBD2; CDR3aa: CASSRAPRTSASGETQYF; CDR3nt: TGTGCCAGCAGCCGAGCGCCACGGACTAGCGCTAGCGGAGAGACCCAGTACTTC
v_gene: TRBV9; abundance: -; j_gene: TRBJ2-2; d_gene: TRBD1; CDR3aa: CASSFGTGNTGELFF; CDR3nt: TGTGCCAGCAGCTTCGGGACAGGGAACACCGGGGAGCTGTTTTTT
v_gene: TRBV7-8; abundance: -; j_gene: TRBJ1-2; d_gene: TRBD1; CDR3aa: CASSTGEGANGYTF; CDR3nt: TGTGCCAGCAGCACCGGCGAGGGGGCGAATGGCTACACCTTC
v_gene: TRBV19; abundance: once; j_gene: TRBJ2-7; d_gene: -; CDR3aa: CASSAGTSLSYEQYF; CDR3nt: TGTGCCAGTAGTGCAGGGACAAGTTTATCCTACGAGCAGTACTTC
v_gene: TRBV11-1; abundance: -; j_gene: TRBJ2-6; d_gene: -; CDR3aa: CASSSSAEAGANVLTF; CDR3nt: TGTGCCAGCAGTTCCTCCGCGGAGGCCGGGGCCAACGTCCTGACTTTC
v_gene: TRBV7-9; abundance: -; j_gene: TRBJ2-5; d_gene: TRBD2; CDR3aa: CASSLRTSDQETQYF; CDR3nt: TGTGCCAGCAGCTTAAGGACTAGCGACCAAGAGACCCAGTACTTC
v_gene: TRBV6-6; abundance: -; j_gene: TRBJ2-7; d_gene: TRBD1; CDR3aa: CASSSPGQGSTYEQYF; CDR3nt: TGTGCCAGCAGTTCCCCCGGACAGGGATCCACCTACGAGCAGTACTTC
v_gene: TRBV7-3; abundance: -; j_gene: TRBJ2-1; d_gene: TRBD2; CDR3aa: CASPACVQRGRGEQFF; CDR3nt: TGTGCATCGCCAGCCTGTGTCCAGCGGGGTAGGGGTGAGCAGTTCTTC
v_gene: TRBV28; abundance: -; j_gene: TRBJ2-7; d_gene: -; CDR3aa: CASSLRGETYEQYF; CDR3nt: TGTGCCAGCAGTTTACGTGGAGAAACCTACGAGCAGTACTTC
v_gene: TRBV5-4; abundance: -; j_gene: TRBJ2-7; d_gene: TRBD1; CDR3aa: CASSRDSNTYEQYF; CDR3nt: TGTGCCAGCAGCAGGGACAGTAATACCTACGAGCAGTACTTC
v_gene: TRBV30; abundance: -; j_gene: TRBJ1-1; d_gene: -; CDR3aa: CASQEGSTEAFF; CDR3nt: TGTGCCTCCCAGGAGGGGAGCACTGAAGCTTTCTTT
v_gene: TRBV29-1; abundance: -; j_gene: TRBJ2-3; d_gene: TRBD2; CDR3aa: CSVGLASQSPTDTQYF; CDR3nt: TGCAGCGTTGGACTAGCGAGCCAGAGTCCCACAGATACGCAGTATTTT
v_gene: TRBV5-1; abundance: -; j_gene: TRBJ1-1; d_gene: -; CDR3aa: CASSASWEGANTEAFF; CDR3nt: TGCGCCAGCAGCGCCTCCTGGGAGGGAGCAAACACTGAAGCTTTCTTT
v_gene: TRBV19; abundance: -; j_gene: TRBJ2-3; d_gene: TRBD1; CDR3aa: CASSTRGTRGDTQYF; CDR3nt: TGTGCCAGTAGTACCAGGGGGACCCGAGGGGATACGCAGTATTTT
v_gene: TRBV12-3/TRBV12-4; abundance: -; j_gene: TRBJ2-7; d_gene: TRBD1; CDR3aa: CASGRDRERYF; CDR3nt: TGTGCCAGCGGACGGGACAGGGAAAGGTACTTC
v_gene: TRBV5-4; abundance: -; j_gene: TRBJ2-5; d_gene: TRBD2; CDR3aa: CASSSLAGGIGETQYF; CDR3nt: TGTGCCAGCAGCTCACTAGCGGGGGGGATAGGAGAGACCCAGTACTTC
v_gene: TRBV27; abundance: -; j_gene: TRBJ1-2; d_gene: -; CDR3aa: CASSAAGGAGGGYTF; CDR3nt: TGTGCCAGCAGTGCGGCCGGGGGGGCGGGAGGAGGCTACACCTTC
v_gene: TRBV9; abundance: -; j_gene: TRBJ2-2; d_gene: -; CDR3aa: CASSKRQATNTGELFF; CDR3nt: TGTGCCAGCAGCAAGAGACAGGCGACGAACACCGGGGAGCTGTTTTTT
v_gene: TRBV20-1; abundance: -; j_gene: TRBJ2-1; d_gene: -; CDR3aa: CSASRGVISYNEQFF; CDR3nt: TGCAGTGCTAGTAGGGGTGTAATCTCCTACAATGAGCAGTTCTTC